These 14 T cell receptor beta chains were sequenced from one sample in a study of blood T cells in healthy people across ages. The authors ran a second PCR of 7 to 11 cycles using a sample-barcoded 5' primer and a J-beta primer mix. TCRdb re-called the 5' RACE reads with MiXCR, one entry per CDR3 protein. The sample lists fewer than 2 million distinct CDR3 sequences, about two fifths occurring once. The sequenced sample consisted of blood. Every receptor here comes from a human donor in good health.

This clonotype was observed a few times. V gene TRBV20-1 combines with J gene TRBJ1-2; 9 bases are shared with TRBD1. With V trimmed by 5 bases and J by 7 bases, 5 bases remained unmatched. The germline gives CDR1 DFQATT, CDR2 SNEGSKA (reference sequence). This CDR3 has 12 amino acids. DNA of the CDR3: TGCAGTGCTTGGGGACAGGGATTTGGCTACACCTTC. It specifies CSAWGQGFGYTF.

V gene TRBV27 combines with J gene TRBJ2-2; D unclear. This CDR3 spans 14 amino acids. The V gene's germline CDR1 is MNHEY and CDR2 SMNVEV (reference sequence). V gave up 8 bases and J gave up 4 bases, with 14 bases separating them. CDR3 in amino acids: CASAFGPPTGELFF. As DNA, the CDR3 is TGTGCCAGCGCCTTTGGACCCCCCACCGGGGAGCTGTTTTTT.

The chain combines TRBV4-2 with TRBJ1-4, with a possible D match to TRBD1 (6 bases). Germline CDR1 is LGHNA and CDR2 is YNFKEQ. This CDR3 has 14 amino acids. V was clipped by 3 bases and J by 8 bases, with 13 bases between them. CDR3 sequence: CASSHVGAGEKLFF. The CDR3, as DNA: TGTGCCAGCAGCCATGTGGGGGCGGGGGAAAAACTGTTTTTT.

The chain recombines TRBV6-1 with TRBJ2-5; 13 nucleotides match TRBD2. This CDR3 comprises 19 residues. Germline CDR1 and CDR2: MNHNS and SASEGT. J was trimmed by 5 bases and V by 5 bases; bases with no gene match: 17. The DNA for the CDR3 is TGTGCCAGCAGTCCACCCCCTGGGACTAGCGGGAAAGTTGGGGAGACCCAGTACTTC. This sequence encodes CASSPPPGTSGKVGETQYF.

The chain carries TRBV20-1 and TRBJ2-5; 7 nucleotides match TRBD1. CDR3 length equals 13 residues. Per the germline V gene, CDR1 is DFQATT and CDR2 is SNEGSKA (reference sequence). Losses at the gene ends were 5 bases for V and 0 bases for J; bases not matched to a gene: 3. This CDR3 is CSAGTVYQETQYF. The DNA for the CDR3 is TGCAGTGCTGGGACAGTGTACCAAGAGACCCAGTACTTC.

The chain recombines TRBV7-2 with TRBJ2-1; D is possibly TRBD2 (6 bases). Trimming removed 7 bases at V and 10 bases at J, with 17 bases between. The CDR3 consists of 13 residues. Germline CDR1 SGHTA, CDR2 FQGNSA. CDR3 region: CASILGFGGEQFF. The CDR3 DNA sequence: TGTGCCAGCATCCTTGGTTTTGGGGGGGAGCAGTTCTTC.

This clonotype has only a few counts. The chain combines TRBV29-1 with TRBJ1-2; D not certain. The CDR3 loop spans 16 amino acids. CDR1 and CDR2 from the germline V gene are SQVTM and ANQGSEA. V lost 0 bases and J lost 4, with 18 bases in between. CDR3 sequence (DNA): TGCAGCGTTGAAGATCCGAGCAGAGGACCGATCTATGGCTACACCTTC. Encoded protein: CSVEDPSRGPIYGYTF.

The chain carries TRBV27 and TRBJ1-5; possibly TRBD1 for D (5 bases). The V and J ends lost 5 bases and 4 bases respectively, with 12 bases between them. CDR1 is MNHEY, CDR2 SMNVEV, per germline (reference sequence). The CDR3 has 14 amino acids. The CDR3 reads CASSRQWANQPQHF. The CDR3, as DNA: TGTGCCAGCAGTCGACAGTGGGCAAATCAGCCCCAGCATTTT.

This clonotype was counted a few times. This CDR3 is CASSVSERPLGEDTQYF. In DNA form, the CDR3 reads TGTGCCAGCAGTGTGTCCGAGCGGCCCTTGGGAGAAGATACGCAGTATTTT. The chain combines TRBV2 with TRBJ2-3, with D possibly TRBD2 on 5 matching bases. Trimming took 4 bases from V and 5 from J, leaving 22 bases between them. Per germline, CDR1 SNHLY and CDR2 FYNNEI. The CDR3 is made up of 17 amino acids.

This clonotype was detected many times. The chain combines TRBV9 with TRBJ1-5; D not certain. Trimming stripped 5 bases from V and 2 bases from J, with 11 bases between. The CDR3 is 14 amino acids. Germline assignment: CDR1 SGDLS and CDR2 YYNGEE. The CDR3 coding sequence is TGTGCCAGCAGTGTGGGTGGCGGCAATCAGCCCCAGCATTTT. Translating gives CASSVGGGNQPQHF.

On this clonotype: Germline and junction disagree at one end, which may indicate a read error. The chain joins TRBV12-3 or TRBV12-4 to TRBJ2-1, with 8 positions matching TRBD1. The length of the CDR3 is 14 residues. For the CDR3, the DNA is TGCGCCAGCAGTTTCCAGGGGGCTCACAATGAGCAGTTCTTC. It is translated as CASSFQGAHNEQFF.

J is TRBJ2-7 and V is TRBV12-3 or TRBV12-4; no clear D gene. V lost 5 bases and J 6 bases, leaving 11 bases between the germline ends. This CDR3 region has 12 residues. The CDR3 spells CASSGSFSEQYF. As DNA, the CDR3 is TGTGCCAGCAGTGGCAGCTTCTCCGAGCAGTACTTC.

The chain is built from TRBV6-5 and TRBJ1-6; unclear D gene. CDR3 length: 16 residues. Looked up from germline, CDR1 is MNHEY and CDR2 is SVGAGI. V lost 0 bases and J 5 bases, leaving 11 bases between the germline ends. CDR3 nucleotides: TGTGCCAGCAGTTACTCGACGGGCAGGAATAATTCACCCCTCCACTTT. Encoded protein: CASSYSTGRNNSPLHF.

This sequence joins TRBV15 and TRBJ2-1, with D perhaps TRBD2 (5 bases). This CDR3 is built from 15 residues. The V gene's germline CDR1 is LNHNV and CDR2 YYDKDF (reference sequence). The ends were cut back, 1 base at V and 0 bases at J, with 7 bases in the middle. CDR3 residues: CATSRVGSSYNEQFF. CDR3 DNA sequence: TGTGCCACCAGCAGAGTAGGGAGCTCCTACAATGAGCAGTTCTTC. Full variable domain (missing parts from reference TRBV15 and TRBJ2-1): DAMVIQNPRYQVTQFGKPVTLSCSQTLNHNVMYWYQQKSSQAPKLLFHYYDKDFNNEADTPDNFQSRRPNTSFCFLDIRSPGLGDTAMYLCATSRVGSSYNEQFFGPGTRLTVL.